The subject of this entry is one T cell receptor (beta chain). Its target is not known. The data originate from a study of CD8 T cells in ankylosing spondylitis. General study findings and limits: About 8 highly homologous variants made up a TCR beta motif, and this motif appeared characteristic of ankylosing spondylitis blood.

One entry per CDR3 protein, called by TCRdb with MiXCR from the 5' RACE reads. Of 150,000 to 200,000 distinct CDR3 sequences in the sample, approximately 10% are singletons; the top ten hold about 29%. Germline CDR1 SGHVS, CDR2 FQNEAQ. V lost 3 bases and J 7 bases, leaving 12 bases between the germline ends. This CDR3 is built from 13 residues. The sequencing sample was made of blood, either unsorted or a sorted T cell fraction (not recorded which). The TCR sequence derives from a male donor with ankylosing spondylitis or in good health (not recorded which). V is TRBV7-8 and J is TRBJ1-2, with a tentative D call TRBD1 (6 bases). Written as DNA, the CDR3 is TGTGCCAGCAGCTTTAGGGGGGGTGGTGGCTACACCTTC. It translates to CASSFRGGGGYTF.